This paragraph covers one T cell receptor (beta chain) sequence. The clone's antigen remains unknown. The read falls 3 residues short of the CDR3 end, and the missing part is taken from the germline J gene. TCR beta CDR3 regions were amplified by multiplex PCR from an average of around 1,200 ng genomic DNA per sample using the immunoSEQ assay. Primer bias was corrected in the assay by using a complete synthetic TCR repertoire to establish an amplification baseline. The amplicons were sequenced on the Illumina platform. The source study handled its data this way. Sequences were error-corrected by clustering with frequency ratios and a modified nearest-neighbor algorithm and were then analyzed in the immunoSEQ Analyzer with IMGT gene definitions. At each rarefaction depth, TCR richness and evenness were averaged across 20 rarefaction repeats, and samples with fewer sequences than that depth were excluded. Relative abundances of V, D and J genes were compared between groups using Wilcoxon rank sum tests, with FDR correction applied. An intraclass correlation of about 96% for TCR richness and an average of about 77% across some 70 gene segments were obtained from the blinded duplicates. Held by TCRdb, this immuneACCESS table contains in-frame sequences only and omits some clones. Under half of the omission traces to an unresolved V gene where checked; the cause of the rest is unknown. Clone size and the V and J calls come from that table; the DNA yielded D and trimming. This sample's records show about 39,000 clones. The top ten constitute about 5% of the sample.

The record originates from a study of T cells in women clearing cervical HPV infection listed by TCRdb under 2018. In terms of the full investigation: The cases were some 27 women with histologically confirmed HPV16-related CIN3 or worse, and 2 of these cases were invasive cancers. The 25 controls were women who cleared a single incident HPV16 infection within 12 months without developing precancer or cancer. Blood from cases was drawn at the visit where the lesion was first identified, while blood from controls was drawn once the infection was no longer detected. Among cases, blood sampling occurred a median of about 150 days after lesion detection, with an interquartile range of roughly 85 to 200 days. HLA typing was available for only a few women, so HLA type could not be excluded as a confounder. Nested within Costa Rica's Guanacaste HPV Natural History Study, an exploratory proof-of-principle case-control study compared TCR repertoires across cervical HPV16 outcomes. Cases and controls were matched on year of sample collection and on age within five years. Cases had a median age of about 34 years compared with more than 37 for controls, and baseline characteristics showed no significant differences between the groups. The parent cohort enrolled 10,049 women aged 18 or older in Guanacaste, Costa Rica, during about 1992 to 1994 and followed them for 7 to 8 years. Five blinded duplicates per group were added as quality controls, giving roughly 60 samples: approximately 50 participants and 10 replicates.

V is cut by 7 bases and J by 0 bases, and the space between the germline ends is 7 bases. The germline V gene (reference sequence) sets CDR1 to LNHDA and CDR2 to SQIVND. Spanning cysteine to phenylalanine, the CDR3 consists of 13 amino acids. Shown are 30 bases from within the CDR3, in frame from base 1. Every participant had a single incident cervical HPV16 infection, and prevalent HPV16 infections were excluded. Cervical HPV DNA was detected with MY09/MY11 PCR, and genotyping was done by dot-blot hybridization. Fifteen mL of heparinized blood were centrifuged, and the buffy coat was aliquoted, frozen at -30°C, then stored at -80°C. Genomic DNA was extracted from buffy coat specimens using QIAGEN kits. Overall study outcomes, separate from this receptor: Whether associations preceded infection or resulted from infection could not be shown with the cross-sectional design, and effector/memory subsets and HPV-specific T cells were not isolated. CIN3+ cases had significantly higher TCR repertoire richness than controls across sequencing depths, but evenness did not differ between the groups. Because the number of T cells in each sample was unknown, differences in richness could reflect differing T-cell content rather than repertoire biology. Random forest classifiers that combined richness and V gene abundances separated cases from controls with an estimated AUC of around 0.84. Cases had lower TRBV6-7 relative abundance than controls (0.11% versus 0.16%; Bonferroni P = 0.0008).

The TCR originated in a woman aged 18 to 75 with a cervical HPV16 infection that either progressed to CIN3+ or cleared (not recorded which). Sequenced material: blood buffy coat. The chain joins TRBV19 to TRBJ1-3; confidence is insufficient to name the D gene. CDR3 loop: CASIAVSGNTIYF. Incomplete CDR3 DNA: TGTGCCAGTATAGCAGTCTCTGGAAACACC.